This entry lists 7 T cell receptor beta chains sequenced from one sample in a study of beta chain features in type 1 diabetes. Investigators reverse transcribed all isolated RNA, so they sequenced expressed TCRB transcripts. Repertoires were generated with immunoSEQ multiplex PCR, while TCRdb's copy carries only in-frame clones and drops some. The sample lists 900,000 or so clones, roughly 15% occurring once. The specimen sequenced was naive CD4+ T cells from blood. The receptors here all came from a woman aged 18-29 years in good health.

This clone came up a few times. The chain is built from TRBV29-1 and TRBJ1-3; D unclear. The V gene lost 6 bases and the J gene lost 0 bases, with 12 bases spanning the gap. The CDR3 has 14 amino acids. CDR1 and CDR2 from the germline V gene are SQVTM and ANQGSEA. This CDR3 reads CSVLAGYSGNTIYF. The CDR3 nucleotides are TGCAGCGTCCTAGCGGGATACTCTGGAAACACCATATATTTT.

This chain uses TRBV4-2 with TRBJ2-6; 16 bases align to TRBD2. This CDR3 region has 19 residues. Germline V lookup: CDR1 LGHNA, CDR2 YNFKEQ. Trimming took 4 bases from V and 0 from J; bases not matched to a gene: 3. The CDR3 nucleotides are TGTGCCAGCAGCCGCGGGACTAGCGGGAGGGGCTCTGGGGCCAACGTCCTGACTTTC. This encodes CASSRGTSGRGSGANVLTF.

V and J are TRBV6-6 and TRBJ2-3; TRBD2 matches 9 bases. The CDR3 has 12 residues. Germline values: CDR1 MNHNY, CDR2 SVGAGI (reference sequence). The trim removed 5 bases at V and 14 bases at J, leaving 8 bases unmatched. The CDR3 nucleotides are TGTGCCAGCAGTCAGCTTAGCGGGAGCGGGTATTTT. It codes for CASSQLSGSGYF.

The genes are TRBV6-1 and TRBJ2-7; TRBD2 matches at 9 bases. CDR1 and CDR2 (germline): MNHNS, SASEGT. The V segment lost 7 bases and the J segment 4 bases; nucleotides outside the gene matches: 11. The CDR3 totals 15 residues. The CDR3 coding sequence is TGTGCCAGCATTCGGTGGCTAGCGGGATTTTACGAGCAGTACTTC. Encoded protein: CASIRWLAGFYEQYF.

This clone has more than one count but fewer than ten. The V call is TRBV5-1, the J call TRBJ2-1; no reliable D call. The CDR3 is made up of 16 amino acids. With 0 bases removed from V and 5 bases from J, the gap between germline ends came to 15 bases. Germline V CDR1 and CDR2: SGHRS, YFSETQ. This chain's CDR3 is CASSLALELNHNEQFF. The CDR3, as DNA: TGCGCCAGCAGCTTGGCCCTAGAATTAAATCACAATGAGCAGTTCTTC. The full variable domain, rest sourced from reference TRBV5-1 and TRBJ2-1, is KAGVTQTPRYLIKTRGQQVTLSCSPISGHRSVSWYQQTPGQGLQFLFEYFSETQRNKGNFPGRFSGRQFSNSRSEMNVSTLELGDSALYLCASSLALELNHNEQFFGPGTRLTVL.

This clone appeared a few times. V is TRBV18 and J is TRBJ1-5; 12 positions match TRBD1. The germline V gene has CDR1 KGHSH and CDR2 LQKENI. V lost 5 bases to trimming and J lost 6 bases; unmatched junction nucleotides: 5. The CDR3 is made up of 15 amino acids. The CDR3: CASSAGTGGGQPQHF. The CDR3 region has the DNA TGTGCCAGCTCAGCAGGGACAGGGGGCGGTCAGCCCCAGCATTTT.

The CDR3 nucleotides read TGTGCCAGCACTCTTAGCGGGTCAAGCACAGATACGCAGTATTTT. This sequence encodes CASTLSGSSTDTQYF. The chain couples TRBV6-1 to TRBJ2-3, with TRBD2 matching 7 bases. This CDR3 spans 15 amino acids. Germline-derived CDR1 and CDR2 are MNHNS and SASEGT. V trimming: 7 bases; J trimming: 0 bases; junction bases outside the gene matches: 7.